This T cell receptor (beta chain) was profiled in a study of patients and donors after allogeneic stem cell transplantation. The CDR3 length is 14 residues. Germline V gives CDR1 SGHRS, CDR2 YFSETQ. Trimming left V 0 bases short and J 4 bases short, with 8 bases between. This clonotype was counted between two and nine times. TCRdb re-called the RT-PCR reads through MiXCR, storing one row per CDR3 protein. Among 100,000 to 130,000 distinct CDR3 sequences listed, 35% were seen once. The receptor comes from a human donor who was either an allogeneic HSCT recipient or a stem cell or donor lymphocyte infusion donor (not recorded which). It is not recorded whose cells these are; they may come from a transplant donor. The sequenced sample consisted of blood, either unsorted or a sorted T cell fraction (not recorded which). The genes are TRBV5-1 and TRBJ2-1; the D gene could be TRBD1 or TRBD2 (5 bases each). CDR3 sequence reads: CASSLEWGYNEQFF. CDR3 DNA: TGCGCCAGCAGCTTGGAGTGGGGGTACAATGAGCAGTTCTTC.